Listed below are T cell receptor beta chains from one sample, sequenced in a study of T cells in Graves' hyperthyroidism and ophthalmopathy. TCRdb passed the multiplex PCR reads through MiXCR, listing each CDR3 protein once. Of about 290,000 distinct CDR3 sequences in the sample, about 17% were seen once. The sequencing sample was made of blood. These TCRs come from a woman in her sixties or seventies with Graves' ophthalmopathy. CDR3s include the opening cysteine and the closing phenylalanine or tryptophan. The order of the fields is D gene, J gene, clone size, V gene, CDR3 DNA, CDR3 protein. A D gene is named only where the DNA matches it firmly. Clone size, where shown, is once, few, many, or a class for clones that have expanded.

>TRBD2|TRBJ2-1|many|TRBV7-9
TGTGCCAGCGGGAAGCGGGACTACAATGAGCAGTTCTTC
CASGKRDYNEQFF
>TRBD1|TRBJ1-1|.|TRBV4-3
TGCGCCAGCAGCGCCTCCTCGAGGGGGCGTGAAGCTTTCTTT
CASSASSRGREAFF
>.|TRBJ1-6|few|TRBV6-1
TGTGCCTGTCAGGGTCGGAATAATTCACCCCTCCACTTT
CACQGRNNSPLHF
>.|TRBJ2-3|.|TRBV6-2/TRBV6-3
TGTGCCAGCAGAGCCGGGCCTTGGGATACGCAGTATTTT
CASRAGPWDTQYF
>TRBD1|TRBJ1-2|.|TRBV6-1
TGTGCCAGCAGGGGTACCAGAGTTGGGACAGGGGGTTACGCTGGTGGCTACACCTTC
CASRGTRVGTGGYAGGYTF
>.|TRBJ2-6|few|TRBV6-5
TGTGCCAGCAGTTACGGTTTCCCGAACCAGGGCGTAGCTGGGGCCAACGTCCTGACTTTC
CASSYGFPNQGVAGANVLTF
>TRBD1|TRBJ2-7|.|TRBV5-1
TGCGCCAGCAGCCCGGGACAGGGAAGGAGCACTTCCTACGAGCAGTACTTC
CASSPGQGRSTSYEQYF
>TRBD1|TRBJ1-5|few|TRBV20-1
TGCAGTGCTAGAGCGGACAGGCCTCTACCCCAGCCCCAGCATTTT
CSARADRPLPQPQHF
>.|TRBJ2-2|many|TRBV7-6
TGTGCCAGCAGCTTTACTATCGACACCGGGGAGCTGTTTTTT
CASSFTIDTGELFF
>.|TRBJ2-7|many|TRBV20-1
TGCAGTGCAAAGCGGGACAACTACGAGCAGTACTTC
CSAKRDNYEQYF
>.|TRBJ2-2|few|TRBV12-3/TRBV12-4
TGTGCCAGCAGTATCAGACAGGGAGGGACCGGGGAGCTGTTTTTT
CASSIRQGGTGELFF
>TRBD2|TRBJ2-1|many|TRBV20-1
TGCAGTGTCCTCCTAGCGGGAGGCTCCTACAATGAGCAGTTCTTC
CSVLLAGGSYNEQFF